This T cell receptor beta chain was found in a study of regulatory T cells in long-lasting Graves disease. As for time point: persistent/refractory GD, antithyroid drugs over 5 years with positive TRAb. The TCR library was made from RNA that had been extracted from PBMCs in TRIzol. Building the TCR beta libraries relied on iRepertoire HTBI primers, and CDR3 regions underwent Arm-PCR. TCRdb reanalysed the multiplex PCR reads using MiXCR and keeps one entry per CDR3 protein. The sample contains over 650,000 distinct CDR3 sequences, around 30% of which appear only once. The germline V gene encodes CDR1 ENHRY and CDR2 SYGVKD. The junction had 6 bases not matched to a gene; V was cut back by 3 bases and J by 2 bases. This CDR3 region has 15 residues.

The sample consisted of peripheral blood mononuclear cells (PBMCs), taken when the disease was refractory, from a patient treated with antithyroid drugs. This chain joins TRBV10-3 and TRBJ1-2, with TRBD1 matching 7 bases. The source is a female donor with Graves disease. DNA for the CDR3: TGTGCCATCAGTGAATCCGGGACAGACAACTATGGCTACACCTTC. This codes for CAISESGTDNYGYTF.